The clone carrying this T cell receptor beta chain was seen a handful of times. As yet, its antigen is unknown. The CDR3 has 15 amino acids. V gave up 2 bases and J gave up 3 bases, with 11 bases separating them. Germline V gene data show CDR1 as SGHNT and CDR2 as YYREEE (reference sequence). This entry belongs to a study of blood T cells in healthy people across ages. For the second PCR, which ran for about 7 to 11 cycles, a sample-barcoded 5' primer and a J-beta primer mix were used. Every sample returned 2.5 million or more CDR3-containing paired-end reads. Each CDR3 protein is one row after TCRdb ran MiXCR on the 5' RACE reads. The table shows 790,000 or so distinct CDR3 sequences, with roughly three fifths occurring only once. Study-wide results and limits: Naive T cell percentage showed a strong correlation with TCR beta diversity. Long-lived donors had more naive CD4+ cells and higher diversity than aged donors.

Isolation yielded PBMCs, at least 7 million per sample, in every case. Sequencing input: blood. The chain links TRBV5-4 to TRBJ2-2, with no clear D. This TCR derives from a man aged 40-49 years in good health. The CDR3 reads CASSFRAADTGELFF. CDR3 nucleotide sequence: TGTGCCAGCAGCTTTCGGGCGGCAGACACCGGGGAGCTGTTTTTT.